Below are 5 T cell receptor beta chains sequenced from a single sample in a study of identical twins. TCRdb ran MiXCR on the 5' RACE reads and lists one entry per CDR3 protein. This sample has over 500,000 distinct CDR3 sequences, with around 20% found just once. This sample was shared with a second study, whose subject was T cells expressing NK-cell markers.

The sample comprised CD4+ T cells sorted from blood. The source of these receptors is a woman aged 18-30 years in good health.

V is TRBV4-3 and J is TRBJ2-1; 13 nucleotides match TRBD2. Germline V gives CDR1 LGHNA, CDR2 YSLEER. The CDR3 contains 18 residues. Trimming took 0 bases from V and 1 from J; bases not matched to a gene: 3. CDR3 sequence (DNA): TGCGCCAGCAGCCAAGATGCGACTAGCGGGAGGTCCTACAATGAGCAGTTCTTC. Its translation: CASSQDATSGRSYNEQFF.

This chain uses TRBV6-2 or TRBV6-3 with TRBJ2-7; 8 positions agree with TRBD2. The CDR3 sequence is 14 residues long. The junction had 5 bases not matched to a gene; V was cut back by 2 bases and J by 5 bases. From germline, CDR1 is MNHEY and CDR2 SVGEGT. CDR3 bases: TGTGCCAGCAGTTACGGGACTAGGGGCGACGAGCAGTACTTC. This sequence encodes CASSYGTRGDEQYF.

In DNA form, the CDR3 reads TGTGCCAGCAGTTGGGGACAGGCGCGGAACACTGAAGCTTTCTTT. This sequence encodes CASSWGQARNTEAFF. V is TRBV27 and J is TRBJ1-1, with 8 bases lining up with TRBD1. Germline values: CDR1 MNHEY, CDR2 SMNVEV (reference sequence). CDR3 length equals 15 residues. V was pared by 4 bases and J by 1 base, with 5 bases of the junction left unmatched.

The gene calls are TRBV5-1 and TRBJ1-1; 7 nucleotides match TRBD1. Germline lookup yields CDR1 SGHRS and CDR2 YFSETQ. CDR3 size: 15 residues. Germline trimming cut 6 bases from V and 4 bases from J; bases unmatched to any gene: 12. In nucleotides, the CDR3 is TGCGCCAGCAAGGTGGGTGACAGGGTCGGCACTGAAGCTTTCTTT. Translating gives CASKVGDRVGTEAFF.

This clonotype has a handful of counts. The chain has TRBV6-1 and TRBJ2-1; 9 bases line up with TRBD2. V shed 6 bases, J shed 3 bases, and the junction held 9 bases outside the gene matches. This CDR3 has 16 amino acids. CDR1 MNHNS and CDR2 SASEGT come from the germline V gene. CDR3 amino acids: CASSRARREGYNEQFF. The CDR3 DNA sequence: TGTGCCAGCAGCCGCGCCCGGCGGGAGGGCTACAATGAGCAGTTCTTC.